This T cell receptor (beta chain) was identified in a study of cytomegalovirus exposure and HLA in healthy donors. The CDR3 length is 15 residues. Germline V lookup: CDR1 SGHRS, CDR2 YFSETQ. Trimming took 0 bases from V and 0 from J, leaving 6 bases between them. As to this clone: Antigen specificity is unknown. Other DNA sequences in this sample translate to the same CDR3.

PCR was performed using 60 Vbeta and 13 Jbeta primers. Sequencing was performed with immunoSEQ multiplex PCR; in TCRdb, only in-frame clones are kept and a portion is missing. Here the sample spans 95,000 to 110,000 clones, about 71% being singletons. General study findings and limits: Further analysis was carried out later, and it showed several of the most significant clusters appearing linked to common viral pathogens.

Sequences were obtained from PBMCs. The origin of this receptor is a woman in her forties or fifties in good health and CMV-seronegative. The chain couples TRBV5-1 to TRBJ2-2, with D possibly TRBD2 on 6 matching bases. CDR3 DNA: TGCGCCAGCAGCTTGGCGGGGGCGAACACCGGGGAGCTGTTTTTT. Protein sequence: CASSLAGANTGELFF.